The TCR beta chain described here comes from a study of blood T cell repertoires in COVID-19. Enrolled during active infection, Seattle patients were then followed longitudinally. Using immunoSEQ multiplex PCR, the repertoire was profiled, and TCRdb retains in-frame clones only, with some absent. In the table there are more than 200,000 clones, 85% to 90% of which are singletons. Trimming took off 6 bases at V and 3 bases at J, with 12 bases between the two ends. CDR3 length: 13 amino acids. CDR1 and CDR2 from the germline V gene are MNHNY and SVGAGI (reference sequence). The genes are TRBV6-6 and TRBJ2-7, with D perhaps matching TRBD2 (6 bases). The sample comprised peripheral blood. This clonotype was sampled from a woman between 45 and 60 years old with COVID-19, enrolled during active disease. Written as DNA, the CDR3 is TGTGCCAGCAGGGCCTCGGGAGACTACGAGCAGTACGTC. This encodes CASRASGDYEQYV.